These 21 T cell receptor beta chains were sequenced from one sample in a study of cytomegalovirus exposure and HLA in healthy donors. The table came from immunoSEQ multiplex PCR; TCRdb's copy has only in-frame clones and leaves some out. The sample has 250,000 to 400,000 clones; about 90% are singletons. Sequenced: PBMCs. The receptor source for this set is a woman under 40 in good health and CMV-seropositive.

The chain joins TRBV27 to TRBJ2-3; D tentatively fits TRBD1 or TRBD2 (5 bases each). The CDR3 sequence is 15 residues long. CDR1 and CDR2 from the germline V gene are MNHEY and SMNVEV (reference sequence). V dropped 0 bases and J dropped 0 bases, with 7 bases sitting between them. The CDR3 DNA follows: TGTGCCAGCAGTTTATCCGGGGCAAGCACAGATACGCAGTATTTT. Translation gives CASSLSGASTDTQYF.

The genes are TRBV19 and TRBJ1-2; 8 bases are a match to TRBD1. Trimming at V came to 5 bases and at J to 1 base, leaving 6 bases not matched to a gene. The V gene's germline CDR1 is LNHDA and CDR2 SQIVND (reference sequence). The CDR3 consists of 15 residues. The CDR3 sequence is CASSPTGADNYGYTF. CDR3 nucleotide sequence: TGTGCCAGTAGTCCGACAGGGGCCGATAACTATGGCTACACCTTC.

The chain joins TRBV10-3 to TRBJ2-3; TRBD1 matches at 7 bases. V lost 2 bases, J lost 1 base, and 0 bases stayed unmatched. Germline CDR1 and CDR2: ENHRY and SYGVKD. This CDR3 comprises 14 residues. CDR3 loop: CAISEGQGTDTQYF. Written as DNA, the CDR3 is TGTGCCATCAGTGAGGGACAGGGCACAGATACGCAGTATTTT.

The CDR3 DNA sequence: TGCGCCAGCAGCTTTGGGCAGTTCCAAGAGACCCAGTACTTC. Translation gives CASSFGQFQETQYF. This sequence joins TRBV5-1 and TRBJ2-5; D remains unclear. V dropped 2 bases and J dropped 1 base, with 9 bases sitting between them. The CDR3 loop spans 14 amino acids. Germline V lookup: CDR1 SGHRS, CDR2 YFSETQ.

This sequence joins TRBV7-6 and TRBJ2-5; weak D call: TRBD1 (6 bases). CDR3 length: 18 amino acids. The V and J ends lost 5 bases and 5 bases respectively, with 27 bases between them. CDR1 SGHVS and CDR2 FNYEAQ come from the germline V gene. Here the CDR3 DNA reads TGTGCCAGCAGCGGTTTGGAGACAGGACCCTCAACTTGGGAGACCCAGTACTTC. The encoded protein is CASSGLETGPSTWETQYF.

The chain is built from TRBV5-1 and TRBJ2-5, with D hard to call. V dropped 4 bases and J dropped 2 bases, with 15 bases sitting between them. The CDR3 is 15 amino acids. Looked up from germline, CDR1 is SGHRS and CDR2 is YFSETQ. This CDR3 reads CASSPRSSLQETQYF. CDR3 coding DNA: TGCGCCAGCAGCCCCCGGTCCAGTCTTCAAGAGACCCAGTACTTC.

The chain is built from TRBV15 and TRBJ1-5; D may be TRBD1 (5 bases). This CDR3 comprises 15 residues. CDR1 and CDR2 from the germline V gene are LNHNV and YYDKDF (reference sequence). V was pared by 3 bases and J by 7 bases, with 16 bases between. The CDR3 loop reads CATSRGDSSKQPQHF. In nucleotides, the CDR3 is TGTGCCACCAGCAGGGGAGACAGTTCAAAACAGCCCCAGCATTTT.

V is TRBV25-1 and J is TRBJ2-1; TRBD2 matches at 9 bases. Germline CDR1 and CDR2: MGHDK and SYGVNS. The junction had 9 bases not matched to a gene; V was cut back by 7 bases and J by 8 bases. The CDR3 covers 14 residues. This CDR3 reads CASTTGTSPHEQFF. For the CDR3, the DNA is TGTGCCAGCACCACCGGGACTAGCCCACATGAGCAGTTCTTC.

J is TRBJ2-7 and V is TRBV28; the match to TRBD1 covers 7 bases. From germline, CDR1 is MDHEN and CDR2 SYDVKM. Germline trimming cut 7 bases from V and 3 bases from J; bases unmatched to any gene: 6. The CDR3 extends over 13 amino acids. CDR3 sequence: CASTTGTVYEQYF. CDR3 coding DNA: TGTGCCAGCACGACCGGGACAGTCTACGAGCAGTACTTC. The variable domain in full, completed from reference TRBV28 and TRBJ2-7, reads DVKVTQSSRYLVKRTGEKVFLECVQDMDHENMFWYRQDPGLGLRLIYFSYDVKMKEKGDIPEGYSVSREKKERFSLILESASTNQTSMYLCASTTGTVYEQYFGPGTRLTVT.

For the CDR3, the DNA is TGCGCCAGCAGCGGGGACAGGGTTGACGAGCAGTACTTC. Translating it yields CASSGDRVDEQYF. The chain is built from TRBV5-1 and TRBJ2-7, with 9 positions matching TRBD1. The CDR3 spans 13 residues. V lost 4 bases to trimming and J lost 5 bases; unmatched junction nucleotides: 4. CDR1 SGHRS and CDR2 YFSETQ come from the germline V gene.

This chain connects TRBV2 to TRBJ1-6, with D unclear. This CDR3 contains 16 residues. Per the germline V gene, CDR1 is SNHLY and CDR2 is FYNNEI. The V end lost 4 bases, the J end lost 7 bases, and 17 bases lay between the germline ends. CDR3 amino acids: CASSVVKGPRNSPLHF. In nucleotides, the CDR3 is TGTGCCAGCAGTGTTGTAAAAGGCCCAAGGAATTCACCCCTCCACTTT. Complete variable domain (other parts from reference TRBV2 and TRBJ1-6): EPEVTQTPSHQVTQMGQEVILRCVPISNHLYFYWYRQILGQKVEFLVSFYNNEISEKSEIFDDQFSVERPDGSNFTLKIRSTKLEDSAMYFCASSVVKGPRNSPLHFGNGTRLTVT.

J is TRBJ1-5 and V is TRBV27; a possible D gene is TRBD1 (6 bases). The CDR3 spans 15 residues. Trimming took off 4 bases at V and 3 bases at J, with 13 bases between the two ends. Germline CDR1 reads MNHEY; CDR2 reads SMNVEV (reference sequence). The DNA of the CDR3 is TGTGCCAGCAGTTCAGGGGCCCGTTACAATCAGCCCCAGCATTTT. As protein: CASSSGARYNQPQHF.

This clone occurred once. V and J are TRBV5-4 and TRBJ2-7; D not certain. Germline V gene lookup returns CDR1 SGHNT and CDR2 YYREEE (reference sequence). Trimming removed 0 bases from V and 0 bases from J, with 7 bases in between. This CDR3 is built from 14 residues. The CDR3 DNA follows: TGTGCCAGCAGCTTGGATGGGCTCTCCTACGAGCAGTACTTC. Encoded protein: CASSLDGLSYEQYF.

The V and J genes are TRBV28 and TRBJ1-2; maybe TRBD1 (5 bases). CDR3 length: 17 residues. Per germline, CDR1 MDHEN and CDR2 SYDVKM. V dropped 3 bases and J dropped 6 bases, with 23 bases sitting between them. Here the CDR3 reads CASSFTSDTHNTNGYTF. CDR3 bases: TGTGCCAGCAGTTTTACTTCGGACACCCATAATACTAATGGCTACACCTTC.

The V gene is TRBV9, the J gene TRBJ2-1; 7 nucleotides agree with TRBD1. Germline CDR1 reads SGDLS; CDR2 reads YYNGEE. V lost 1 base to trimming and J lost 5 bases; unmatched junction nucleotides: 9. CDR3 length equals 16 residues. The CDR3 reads CASSVLGTAMNNEQFF. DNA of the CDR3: TGTGCCAGCAGCGTACTCGGGACAGCTATGAACAATGAGCAGTTCTTC.

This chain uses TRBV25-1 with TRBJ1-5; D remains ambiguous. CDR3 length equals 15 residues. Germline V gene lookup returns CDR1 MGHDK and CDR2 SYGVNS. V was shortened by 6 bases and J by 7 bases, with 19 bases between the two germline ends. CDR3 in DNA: TGTGCCAGCAGCGATACAAACGGGCTAGGCCAGCCCCAGCATTTT. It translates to CASSDTNGLGQPQHF.

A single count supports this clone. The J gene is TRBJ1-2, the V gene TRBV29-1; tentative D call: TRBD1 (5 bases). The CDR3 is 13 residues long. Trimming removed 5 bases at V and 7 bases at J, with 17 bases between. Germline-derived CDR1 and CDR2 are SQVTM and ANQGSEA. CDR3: CSVPLGGGGGYTF. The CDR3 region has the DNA TGCAGCGTTCCTCTGGGGGGTGGAGGTGGCTACACCTTC.

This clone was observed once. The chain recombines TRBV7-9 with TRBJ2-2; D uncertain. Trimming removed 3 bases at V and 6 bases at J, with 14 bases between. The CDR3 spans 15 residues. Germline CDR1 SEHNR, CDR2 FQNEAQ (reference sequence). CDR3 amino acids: CASSLGSLIPGELFF. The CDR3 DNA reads TGTGCCAGCAGCTTGGGCAGTCTTATACCCGGGGAGCTGTTTTTT.

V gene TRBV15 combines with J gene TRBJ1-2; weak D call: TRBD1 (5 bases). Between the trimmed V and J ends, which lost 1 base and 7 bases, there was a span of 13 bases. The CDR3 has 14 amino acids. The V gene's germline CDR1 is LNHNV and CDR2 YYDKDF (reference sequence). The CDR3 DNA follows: TGTGCCACCAGCAGAGGGGTTCAGGGACCTGGCTACACCTTC. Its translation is CATSRGVQGPGYTF.

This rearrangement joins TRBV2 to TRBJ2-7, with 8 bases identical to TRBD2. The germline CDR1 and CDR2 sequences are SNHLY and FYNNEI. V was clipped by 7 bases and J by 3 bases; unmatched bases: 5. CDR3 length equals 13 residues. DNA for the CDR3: TGTGCCAGCAATTCACTAGCGGACTACGAGCAGTACTTC. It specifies CASNSLADYEQYF.

For the CDR3, the DNA is TGTGCCAGCAGTTGGACTAGCGCGGCGAACACCGGGGAGCTGTTTTTT. This encodes CASSWTSAANTGELFF. The gene calls are TRBV6-5 and TRBJ2-2; 9 bases agree with TRBD2. Germline-derived CDR1 and CDR2 are MNHEY and SVGAGI. The CDR3 extends over 16 amino acids. V was clipped by 4 bases and J by 0 bases; unmatched bases: 3.